The 12 T cell receptor beta chains given below trace back to one sample, sequenced in a study of monozygotic twins with inflammatory bowel disease. TCRdb re-called the 5' RACE reads and catalogs CDR3 proteins one per entry, DNA excluded. The sample has fewer than 550,000 distinct CDR3 sequences. The sample consisted of blood. Receptor source: a human donor with ulcerative colitis or Crohn's disease, or a healthy co-twin of an affected twin (not recorded which).

This rearrangement joins TRBV5-6 to TRBJ2-3; the D gene TCRdb calls, TRBD1, cannot be checked with no DNA. The CDR3 totals 14 residues. Germline assignment: CDR1 SGHDT and CDR2 YYEEEE. CDR3 sequence reads: CASSSPGTIYSQYF.

The chain carries TRBV5-4 and TRBJ1-1; TCRdb picks TRBD1, but there is no DNA to check that call. Germline V gene lookup returns CDR1 SGHNT and CDR2 YYREEE (reference sequence). CDR3 length: 14 residues. CDR3 loop: CASSQLDGGTEAFF.

The genes are TRBV11-2 and TRBJ2-5. The CDR3 extends over 11 amino acids. Germline CDR1 reads SGHAT; CDR2 reads FQNNGV. The CDR3 spells CASSTTRTQYF. Full variable domain (missing parts from reference TRBV11-2 and TRBJ2-5): EAGVAQSPRYKIIEKRQSVAFWCNPISGHATLYWYQQILGQGPKLLIQFQNNGVVDDSQLPKDRFSAERLKGVDSTLKIQPAKLEDSAVYLCASSTTRTQYFGPGTRLLVL.

This chain connects TRBV7-9 to TRBJ2-7; TCRdb's assignment of TRBD1 cannot be checked, as there is no DNA. The CDR3 has 13 amino acids. Germline-derived CDR1 and CDR2 are SEHNR and FQNEAQ (reference sequence). The chain's CDR3 is CASSLAQGHEQYF.

The chain employs TRBV7-8 and TRBJ1-5. The V gene's germline CDR1 is SGHVS and CDR2 FQNEAQ. The CDR3 spans 19 residues. CDR3 residues: CASSLDRGNTHYSNQPQHF.

V is TRBV5-1 and J is TRBJ2-1; absent DNA, TCRdb's TRBD2 call cannot be checked. The CDR3 has 15 amino acids. Germline values: CDR1 SGHRS, CDR2 YFSETQ. The CDR3 is CTSRAGLAGGNEQFF.

The chain combines TRBV7-2 with TRBJ1-1; TCRdb returns TRBD1, unconfirmable since there is no DNA. Per germline, CDR1 SGHTA and CDR2 FQGNSA. This CDR3 has 14 amino acids. CDR3 loop: CASNRLGTGNEAFF.

The chain carries TRBV7-3 and TRBJ2-7; TCRdb outputs TRBD1, but without DNA this stays unchecked. The CDR3 is 19 residues long. Germline V gene data show CDR1 as SGHTA and CDR2 as FQGTGA. CDR3 residues: CASSLGYGPPNDSNYEQYF.

This rearrangement joins TRBV7-3 to TRBJ2-2; TCRdb outputs TRBD1, but without DNA this stays unchecked. The germline V gene has CDR1 SGHTA and CDR2 FQGTGA. The CDR3 covers 16 residues. The CDR3: CASSPVTGVVPGELFF.

The chain recombines TRBV24-1 with TRBJ2-6; TCRdb gives TRBD1 as the D gene, but with no DNA this cannot be confirmed. The germline V gene has CDR1 KGHDR and CDR2 SFDVKD. This CDR3 contains 16 residues. CDR3 loop: CATSGGASSGANVLTF.

The chain couples TRBV20-1 to TRBJ1-4. Germline CDR1 DFQATT, CDR2 SNEGSKA (reference sequence). The CDR3 covers 13 residues. CDR3 sequence: CSARQPLNEKLFF.

V is TRBV5-1 and J is TRBJ2-1; as DNA is missing, the TRBD1 call by TCRdb cannot be tested. Germline V CDR1 and CDR2: SGHRS, YFSETQ. CDR3 size: 16 residues. The chain's CDR3 is CASSFSTGTIRNEQFF.